The 21 T cell receptor beta chains below all came from one sample that was sequenced in a study of T and B cells in COVID-19 patients. Blood genomic DNA input for TRB amplification was roughly 250-550 ng. Multiplex PCR with BIOMED2 TRB-A/B primer pools amplified TRB rearrangements. TCRdb passed the multiplex PCR reads through MiXCR, listing each CDR3 protein once. Here the sample spans approximately 13,000 distinct CDR3 sequences, approximately 30% being singletons. The sample consisted of blood. The receptors were gathered from a human donor who had recovered from COVID-19.

The V gene is TRBV7-9, the J gene TRBJ1-4; 7 nucleotides align to TRBD1. From germline, CDR1 is SEHNR and CDR2 FQNEAQ (reference sequence). The CDR3 contains 17 residues. With V trimmed by 5 bases and J by 3 bases, 12 bases remained unmatched. CDR3 protein: CASSDGKLGQSNEKLFF. CDR3 nucleotide sequence: TGTGCCAGCAGCGACGGAAAACTGGGACAGTCTAATGAAAAACTGTTTTTT.

In its sample, this clonotype is medium-sized. J is TRBJ1-2 and V is TRBV11-2; possibly TRBD1 for D (6 bases). The CDR3 contains 15 residues. V lost 1 base and J lost 4, with 13 bases in between. Germline CDR1 is SGHAT and CDR2 is FQNNGV. CDR3 nucleotides: TGTGCCAGCAGCTTAGTGATGGGGGCAGGCTATGGCTACACCTTC. Translating it yields CASSLVMGAGYGYTF.

This clonotype is medium-sized. This sequence joins TRBV19 and TRBJ2-6; 10 bases align to TRBD1. The CDR3 length is 17 residues. Germline V gene sequence: CDR1 LNHDA, CDR2 SQIVND (reference sequence). Trimming removed 3 bases from V and 4 bases from J; junction bases left unmatched: 6. Here the CDR3 reads CASSIGTGVSGANVLTF. The CDR3 coding sequence is TGTGCCAGTAGTATCGGGACAGGGGTATCCGGGGCCAACGTCCTGACTTTC.

This clonotype was seen only a few times. The chain links TRBV5-1 to TRBJ2-1, with TRBD2 matching over 8 bases. The CDR3 runs 14 residues. V shed 2 bases, J shed 2 bases, and the junction held 0 bases outside the gene matches. Per the germline V gene, CDR1 is SGHRS and CDR2 is YFSETQ. CDR3 in amino acids: CASSLAGAYNEQFF. CDR3 coding DNA: TGCGCCAGCAGCTTAGCGGGGGCCTACAATGAGCAGTTCTTC.

This clonotype turned up a few times. The chain links TRBV5-1 to TRBJ2-5, with unresolved D. Germline lookup yields CDR1 SGHRS and CDR2 YFSETQ. The germline V and J ends were trimmed by 0 bases and 2 bases, with 20 bases remaining between them. The CDR3 length is 18 residues. The CDR3: CASSLATGGRGGQETQYF. The DNA of the CDR3 is TGCGCCAGCAGCTTGGCAACGGGTGGTAGAGGTGGGCAAGAGACCCAGTACTTC. The whole variable domain, filled in from reference TRBV5-1 and TRBJ2-5, reads KAGVTQTPRYLIKTRGQQVTLSCSPISGHRSVSWYQQTPGQGLQFLFEYFSETQRNKGNFPGRFSGRQFSNSRSEMNVSTLELGDSALYLCASSLATGGRGGQETQYFGPGTRLLVL.

This clonotype was seen many times. The V call is TRBV10-3, the J call TRBJ2-6, with 7 bases matching TRBD1. V trimming: 0 bases; J trimming: 2 bases; junction bases outside the gene matches: 4. The length of the CDR3 is 17 residues. Per germline, CDR1 ENHRY and CDR2 SYGVKD. CDR3 nucleotides: TGTGCCATCAGTGAGTCGACAGGGCTCGCTGGGGCCAACGTCCTGACTTTC. Its protein product is CAISESTGLAGANVLTF.

The rearrangement joins TRBV6-5 to TRBJ1-2, with a weak D call TRBD1 (5 bases). CDR3 length equals 14 residues. V lost 5 bases to trimming and J lost 4 bases, with 14 bases between them. Germline CDR1 is MNHEY and CDR2 is SVGAGI. This CDR3 reads CASSPRGEVYGYTF. The CDR3 DNA follows: TGTGCCAGCAGTCCCCGGGGGGAAGTCTATGGCTACACCTTC.

This clonotype is judged medium-sized. The gene calls are TRBV27 and TRBJ2-7; D unclear. The CDR3 extends over 13 amino acids. The germline V gene has CDR1 MNHEY and CDR2 SMNVEV (reference sequence). The V end lost 3 bases, the J end lost 2 bases, and 8 bases lay between the germline ends. This chain's CDR3 is CASSLHGAYEQYF. The CDR3 DNA reads TGTGCCAGCAGTTTGCACGGAGCCTACGAGCAGTACTTC.

The CDR3 loop is CASSFMSYEQYF. CDR3 DNA sequence: TGTGCCAGCAGCTTCATGAGCTACGAGCAGTACTTC. The chain couples TRBV7-9 to TRBJ2-7; unclear D gene. The CDR3 extends over 12 amino acids. V lost 3 bases and J lost 3, with 6 bases in between. Germline V gene lookup returns CDR1 SEHNR and CDR2 FQNEAQ (reference sequence).

This clonotype appeared a single time. The chain combines TRBV5-1 with TRBJ1-3, with D unclear. This CDR3 is 17 amino acids long. Trimming removed 1 base from V and 0 bases from J, with 14 bases in between. Germline CDR1 is SGHRS and CDR2 is YFSETQ. CDR3 nucleotides: TGCGCCAGCAGCTTGTCGAGTGGCGGGAGCTCTGGAAACACCATATATTTT. Translated: CASSLSSGGSSGNTIYF.

The rearrangement uses TRBV27 and TRBJ1-2; 7 bases are a match to TRBD1. This CDR3 spans 13 amino acids. The junction had 8 bases not matched to a gene; V was cut back by 6 bases and J by 7 bases. Germline V gene lookup returns CDR1 MNHEY and CDR2 SMNVEV (reference sequence). The CDR3 DNA sequence: TGTGCCAGCAGAAAACAGGGGATTGGTGGCTACACCTTC. Translated: CASRKQGIGGYTF.

This clonotype counts as medium-sized. This chain uses TRBV15 with TRBJ2-5; D might be TRBD2 (5 bases). The V gene's germline CDR1 is LNHNV and CDR2 YYDKDF (reference sequence). V dropped 0 bases and J dropped 2 bases, with 7 bases sitting between them. The CDR3 contains 14 residues. The CDR3 DNA reads as TGTGCCACCAGCAGAGATACGGGGCAAGAGACCCAGTACTTC. This gives the protein CATSRDTGQETQYF. Based on the CDR3 plus reference TRBV15 and TRBJ2-5, the full variable domain is DAMVIQNPRYQVTQFGKPVTLSCSQTLNHNVMYWYQQKSSQAPKLLFHYYDKDFNNEADTPDNFQSRRPNTSFCFLDIRSPGLGDTAMYLCATSRDTGQETQYFGPGTRLLVL.

This clonotype occurred a few times. V is TRBV5-4 and J is TRBJ1-1; 7 bases fit TRBD1. The CDR3 has 15 amino acids. V gave up 3 bases and J gave up 3 bases; unmatched junction bases: 8. Germline-derived CDR1 and CDR2 are SGHNT and YYREEE (reference sequence). CDR3 loop: CASSSRNTGDTEAFF. CDR3 in DNA: TGTGCCAGCAGCTCACGAAATACAGGGGACACTGAAGCTTTCTTT.

Only a few counts were recorded for this clonotype. V usage is TRBV24-1 and J usage is TRBJ2-1; 9 bases agree with TRBD1. V dropped 6 bases and J dropped 4; count of bases not matched to a gene: 3. Germline V gene data show CDR1 as KGHDR and CDR2 as SFDVKD. This CDR3 is built from 14 residues. The CDR3 coding sequence is TGTGCCACCAGTAGGACAGGGGTTTACAATGAGCAGTTCTTC. It yields the protein CATSRTGVYNEQFF.

By sample fraction, this clonotype is medium-sized. V gene TRBV30 combines with J gene TRBJ2-3, with a tentative D call TRBD2 (5 bases). Germline lookup yields CDR1 GTSNPN and CDR2 SVGIG (reference sequence). The CDR3 consists of 15 residues. Trimming cost V 2 bases and J 0 bases, with 12 bases left between them. The CDR3 here is CAWSTGLGSTDTQYF. CDR3 in DNA: TGTGCCTGGAGTACCGGACTGGGAAGCACAGATACGCAGTATTTT.

This clonotype is labeled medium-sized (0.01 to 0.1%). The chain joins TRBV19 to TRBJ1-4; D not certain. With 3 bases removed from V and 7 bases from J, the gap between germline ends came to 6 bases. This CDR3 contains 12 residues. Looked up from germline, CDR1 is LNHDA and CDR2 is SQIVND (reference sequence). CDR3 residues: CASSIRGEKLFF. The CDR3 nucleotides read TGTGCCAGTAGTATCCGGGGTGAAAAACTGTTTTTT.

This clonotype was recorded at least ten times. The J gene is TRBJ1-1, the V gene TRBV5-4; D gene unclear. The CDR3 covers 14 residues. Germline V gives CDR1 SGHNT, CDR2 YYREEE (reference sequence). V lost 2 bases and J lost 1, with 9 bases in between. CDR3 DNA: TGTGCCAGCAGCTTTGGGCAGTCGAACACTGAAGCTTTCTTT. Its translation: CASSFGQSNTEAFF.

Many counts were recorded for this clonotype. The genes are TRBV27 and TRBJ2-7; D remains ambiguous. The germline V and J ends were trimmed by 2 bases and 3 bases, with 5 bases remaining between them. The germline V gene encodes CDR1 MNHEY and CDR2 SMNVEV (reference sequence). The CDR3 loop spans 12 amino acids. This chain's CDR3 is CASSLNSYEQYF. The CDR3 bases are TGTGCCAGCAGTTTAAACAGCTACGAGCAGTACTTC.

This clonotype has a handful of counts. The rearrangement links TRBV24-1 to TRBJ2-2; 7 bases match TRBD2. In germline, CDR1 is KGHDR, CDR2 SFDVKD. The V and J ends lost 4 bases and 3 bases, in that order; junction bases with no gene match: 4. This CDR3 has 15 amino acids. CDR3 loop: CATSEGGGHTGELFF. CDR3 nucleotide sequence: TGTGCCACCAGTGAGGGGGGGGGTCACACCGGGGAGCTGTTTTTT.

This clonotype is medium-sized in the sample. V usage is TRBV19 and J usage is TRBJ1-5; no clear D gene. The germline gives CDR1 LNHDA, CDR2 SQIVND (reference sequence). V shed 0 bases and J shed 0 bases, with 3 bases lying between them. This CDR3 comprises 14 residues. The CDR3 DNA follows: TGTGCCAGTAGTATAGATATTAGCAATCAGCCCCAGCATTTT. Amino acids: CASSIDISNQPQHF.

This clonotype is medium-sized by share. This rearrangement joins TRBV19 to TRBJ2-5; 12 bases fit TRBD2. CDR3 length: 12 residues. CDR1 is LNHDA and CDR2 is SQIVND in the germline V gene (reference sequence). J was trimmed by 5 bases and V by 8 bases; bases with no gene match: 0. For the CDR3, the DNA is TGTGCCAGTGGACTAGCGGGGGAGACCCAGTACTTC. The encoded protein is CASGLAGETQYF.